This TCR beta chain is drawn from a study of blood T cell repertoires in COVID-19. Study overall: The cDNA or gDNA used as material had been derived from T cells, B-cell-depleted T cells, or PBMCs.

Using immunoSEQ multiplex PCR, the repertoire was profiled, and TCRdb retains in-frame clones only, with some absent. The data show a few hundred thousand clones, with approximately 89% seen just once and 5% held by the top ten. CDR1 is MDHEN, CDR2 SYDVKM, per germline. CDR3 length: 14 residues. V shed 7 bases, J shed 13 bases, and the junction held 15 bases outside the gene matches. This TCR was sampled from a man aged 25-45 years who had recovered from COVID-19. The V and J genes are TRBV28 and TRBJ1-4; 7 bases are shared with TRBD1. The sample comprised PBMCs or T cells enriched from blood (not recorded which). CDR3 in amino acids: CASNPRDSRLRLFF. CDR3 DNA: TGTGCCAGCAATCCCCGGGACAGCCGATTGAGACTGTTTTTT.